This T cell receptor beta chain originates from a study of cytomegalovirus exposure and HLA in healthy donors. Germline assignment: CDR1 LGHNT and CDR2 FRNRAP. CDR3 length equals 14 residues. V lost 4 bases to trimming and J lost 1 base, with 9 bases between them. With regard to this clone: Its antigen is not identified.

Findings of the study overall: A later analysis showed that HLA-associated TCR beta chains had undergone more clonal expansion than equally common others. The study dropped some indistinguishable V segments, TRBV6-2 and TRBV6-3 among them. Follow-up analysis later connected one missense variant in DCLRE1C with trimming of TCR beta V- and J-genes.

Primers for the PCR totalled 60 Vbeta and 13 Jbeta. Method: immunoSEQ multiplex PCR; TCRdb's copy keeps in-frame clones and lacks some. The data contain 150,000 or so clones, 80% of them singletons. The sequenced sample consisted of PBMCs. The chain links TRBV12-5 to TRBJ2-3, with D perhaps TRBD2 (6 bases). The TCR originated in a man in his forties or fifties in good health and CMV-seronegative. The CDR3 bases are TGTGCTAGTGGTTGGAGGGTTGGCACAGATACGCAGTATTTT. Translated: CASGWRVGTDTQYF.